This T cell receptor beta chain comes out of a study of post-analysis software for immune sequencing data. Findings of the study overall: F measure grouped same-batch samples tightly together. Comparison of patients with controls showed five TRBV segments more frequent in patients, TRBV5-6, TRBV5-1 and TRBV20-1 among them.

cDNA libraries of TCR beta carried unique molecular identifiers. TCRdb re-called the PCR reads with MiXCR, one entry per CDR3 protein. The table has around 700,000 distinct CDR3 sequences, roughly three fifths seen once. On this clonotype: As yet, its antigen is unknown.

Per the germline V gene, CDR1 is SGHVS and CDR2 is FNYEAQ. The V segment lost 2 bases and the J segment 8 bases; nucleotides outside the gene matches: 11. The CDR3 contains 16 residues. The sequence came from a girl aged 2 to 9 with multiple sclerosis. Sequences were obtained from blood. The chain joins TRBV7-6 to TRBJ2-1; 8 bases align to TRBD2. The CDR3 bases are TGTGCCAGCAGCTTATTTAACCCCAACGGGGGGGATGAGCAGTTCTTC. Translation: CASSLFNPNGGDEQFF.